Below, 31 T cell receptor beta chains from the same sample are listed, as sequenced in a study of shared clonotypes between healthy human individuals (dated by TCRdb to 2018 to 2020). Preparation of the library involved the immunoSEQ multiplex PCR assay. Not all clones reach the TCRdb copy of this immuneACCESS table, which keeps in-frame sequences only. Checked studies attribute under half of the gap to unresolved V genes and leave the rest unexplained. Present in this sample are approximately 500,000 clones, about 95% of which were seen just once. The ten largest clones capture 0.06% of the sample. Sequences were obtained from naive CD4+ T cells sorted from blood. This specimen's cell subset or site label, per the study, means: CD45RA+ positively selected. The receptor source for this set is a woman under 40 in good health.

This sequence joins TRBV18 and TRBJ2-1; 11 bases map to TRBD2. The CDR3 length is 16 residues. The germline gives CDR1 KGHSH, CDR2 LQKENI. V shed 0 bases, J shed 2 bases, and the junction held 0 bases outside the gene matches. The chain's CDR3 is CASSPPGLAAYNEQFF. The DNA for the CDR3 is TGTGCCAGCTCACCACCGGGACTAGCGGCCTACAATGAGCAGTTCTTC.

The V call is TRBV6-5, the J call TRBJ2-5, with D possibly matching TRBD1 (6 bases). Germline V lookup: CDR1 MNHEY, CDR2 SVGAGI. This CDR3 has 13 residues. Between the trimmed V and J ends, which lost 7 bases and 0 bases, there was a span of 9 bases. CDR3 sequence (DNA): TGTGCCAGCACATCAGGGGACCAAGAGACCCAGTACTTC. Translation: CASTSGDQETQYF.

This chain connects TRBV28 to TRBJ2-5, with D perhaps assigned TRBD1 or TRBD2 (5 bases each). This CDR3 comprises 13 residues. Trimming pared 5 bases from V and 4 bases from J, leaving 11 bases between. CDR1 is MDHEN and CDR2 is SYDVKM in the germline V gene. The CDR3 loop reads CASSPGRRETQYF. The DNA for the CDR3 is TGTGCCAGCAGTCCAGGGAGAAGAGAGACCCAGTACTTC.

The chain recombines TRBV5-1 with TRBJ2-5, with 10 positions matching TRBD2. After removal of 5 bases from V and 0 bases from J, the junction contained 4 bases not matched to a gene. Germline-derived CDR1 and CDR2 are SGHRS and YFSETQ. This CDR3 region has 15 residues. CDR3 in DNA: TGCGCCAGCAGGGTAGCGGGAGGAAACCAAGAGACCCAGTACTTC. Translated: CASRVAGGNQETQYF.

The chain combines TRBV4-1 with TRBJ2-6, with TRBD1 identical over 9 bases. The CDR3 is 17 residues long. V dropped 4 bases and J dropped 1; count of bases not matched to a gene: 5. Looked up from germline, CDR1 is MGHRA and CDR2 is YSYEKL. The CDR3 sequence is CASSRTGDGSGANVLTF. CDR3 in DNA: TGCGCCAGCAGCCGGACAGGGGATGGGTCTGGGGCCAACGTCCTGACTTTC.

The chain combines TRBV4-1 with TRBJ1-1; D possibly corresponds to TRBD1 (5 bases). Germline CDR1 reads MGHRA; CDR2 reads YSYEKL. CDR3 size: 14 residues. V dropped 0 bases and J dropped 12 bases, with 17 bases sitting between them. The CDR3 DNA reads as TGCGCCAGCAGCCAAGATGGGGAATGGGGGAAAACTTTCTTT. Protein: CASSQDGEWGKTFF.

The rearrangement uses TRBV5-1 and TRBJ2-5; 9 nucleotides align to TRBD2. The assigned J gene may be wrong: the sequence end matches TRBJ2-7 better. CDR1 is SGHRS, CDR2 YFSETQ, per germline. The length of the CDR3 is 16 residues. As DNA, the CDR3 is TGCGCCAGCAGCTTTGACGGGGGACTAGCCTCCTACGAGCAGTACTTC. The encoded protein is CASSFDGGLASYEQYF.

This chain joins TRBV5-1 and TRBJ2-7; D might be TRBD2 (6 bases). V was trimmed by 4 bases and J by 3 bases, leaving 11 bases between them. From germline, CDR1 is SGHRS and CDR2 YFSETQ. The CDR3 totals 13 residues. The CDR3: CASSLDYNYEQYF. The DNA of the CDR3 is TGCGCCAGCAGCCTGGACTACAACTACGAGCAGTACTTC.

The chain recombines TRBV30 with TRBJ1-1, with D maybe TRBD1 (6 bases). V dropped 5 bases and J dropped 0 bases, with 7 bases sitting between them. Germline V gene lookup returns CDR1 GTSNPN and CDR2 SVGIG (reference sequence). There are 12 residues in the CDR3. The CDR3 here is CAWGQLNTEAFF. CDR3 nucleotides: TGTGCCTGGGGACAGTTGAACACTGAAGCTTTCTTT.

The rearrangement joins TRBV6-6 to TRBJ2-3, with 8 bases fitting TRBD2. The length of the CDR3 is 16 residues. Germline V gives CDR1 MNHNY, CDR2 SVGAGI (reference sequence). V gave up 0 bases and J gave up 4 bases; unmatched junction bases: 6. CDR3 region: CASSYSISGKPDTQYF. As DNA, the CDR3 is TGTGCCAGCAGTTACTCGATTAGCGGGAAGCCAGATACGCAGTATTTT.

The chain couples TRBV9 to TRBJ2-7; 9 bases line up with TRBD2. The ends lost 3 bases at V and 6 bases at J; junction bases unmatched: 7. The CDR3 is made up of 14 amino acids. The germline CDR1 and CDR2 sequences are SGDLS and YYNGEE. CDR3 protein: CASSGFSGSAEQYF. CDR3 DNA: TGTGCCAGCAGCGGATTTAGCGGGAGTGCCGAGCAGTACTTC.

This clone was seen once. V and J are TRBV9 and TRBJ2-1; D possibly uses TRBD1 or TRBD2 (6 bases each). V lost 1 base and J lost 4, with 21 bases in between. Looked up from germline, CDR1 is SGDLS and CDR2 is YYNGEE. This CDR3 is 18 amino acids long. The CDR3 nucleotides are TGTGCCAGCAGCGTATCCAAGGGGGGCGGGTCTTGGTACAATGAGCAGTTCTTC. This gives the protein CASSVSKGGGSWYNEQFF.

The rearrangement uses TRBV7-2 and TRBJ2-7; TRBD1 is a possible D gene (6 bases). Trimming shortened V by 5 bases and J by 4 bases, and 15 bases separated the two germline ends. The CDR3 covers 14 residues. Germline assignment: CDR1 SGHTA and CDR2 FQGNSA. CDR3: CASSPRGRSYEQYF. For the CDR3, the DNA is TGTGCCAGCAGCCCCAGGGGCAGAAGTTACGAGCAGTACTTC.

The chain recombines TRBV11-2 with TRBJ1-1; 7 bases match TRBD1. Per the germline V gene, CDR1 is SGHAT and CDR2 is FQNNGV. With 5 bases clipped from V and 4 bases from J, the junction kept 13 bases outside the gene matches. The CDR3 has 16 amino acids. This chain's CDR3 is CASSGGGMTGITEAFF. CDR3 coding DNA: TGTGCCAGCAGCGGAGGTGGGATGACAGGGATCACTGAAGCTTTCTTT.

A note on this clone: Other DNA variants within this sample encode the same CDR3. This chain links TRBV2 with TRBJ2-7; the D gene is possibly TRBD1 (7 bases). The CDR3 runs 12 residues. Between the trimmed V and J ends, which lost 8 bases and 8 bases, there was a span of 16 bases. The germline V gene has CDR1 SNHLY and CDR2 FYNNEI. CDR3 nucleotides: TGTGCCAGCTCAGGAGGGGGCCGGAAGCAGTACTTC. Its protein product is CASSGGGRKQYF.

The gene calls are TRBV19 and TRBJ2-7, with D unclear. Trimming cost V 5 bases and J 6 bases, with 14 bases left between them. The CDR3 is made up of 13 amino acids. Germline lookup yields CDR1 LNHDA and CDR2 SQIVND (reference sequence). The CDR3 bases are TGTGCCAGTAGTGCCCAAAAGAGTCCCGAGCAGTACTTC. Translating it yields CASSAQKSPEQYF.

V and J are TRBV10-2 and TRBJ2-4; unclear D gene. Per germline, CDR1 WSHSY and CDR2 SAAADI. V was trimmed by 2 bases and J by 0 bases, leaving 11 bases between them. There are 16 residues in the CDR3. The CDR3 DNA reads as TGCGCCAGCAGTGAGCCCTACCCGGTAGCCAAAAACATTCAGTACTTC. It translates to CASSEPYPVAKNIQYF.

This clone occurred a few times. The chain uses TRBV28 and TRBJ1-5; D unresolved. The germline gives CDR1 MDHEN, CDR2 SYDVKM. V lost 9 bases to trimming and J lost 2 bases, with 8 bases between them. The CDR3 consists of 12 residues. CDR3 DNA sequence: TGTGCCAGTGAGGACCGCAATCAGCCCCAGCATTTT. Its protein is CASEDRNQPQHF.

V and J are TRBV4-1 and TRBJ2-7; 10 bases map to TRBD2. The CDR3 has 15 amino acids. V trimming: 4 bases; J trimming: 1 base; junction bases outside the gene matches: 4. In germline, CDR1 is MGHRA, CDR2 YSYEKL. CDR3 loop: CASSLLAGVSYEQYF. The DNA of the CDR3 is TGCGCCAGCAGCCTCCTAGCGGGAGTATCCTACGAGCAGTACTTC.

The chain joins TRBV28 to TRBJ1-5; 7 positions agree with TRBD1. CDR3 length equals 14 residues. V shed 7 bases, J shed 7 bases, and the junction held 10 bases outside the gene matches. The germline gives CDR1 MDHEN, CDR2 SYDVKM. The CDR3 DNA follows: TGTGCCAGCACCCAAAAGGGGGCAAGCCAGCCCCAGCATTTT. This codes for CASTQKGASQPQHF.

This rearrangement joins TRBV29-1 to TRBJ2-1, with D perhaps TRBD2 (7 bases). Deletions cut 4 bases from V and 0 bases from J, with 19 bases between. The germline V gene has CDR1 SQVTM and CDR2 ANQGSEA. CDR3 length equals 17 residues. Here the CDR3 DNA reads TGCAGCGTTGGGAGGACTAGGGGGACCAGCTCCTACAATGAGCAGTTCTTC. It yields the protein CSVGRTRGTSSYNEQFF.

The genes are TRBV4-2 and TRBJ2-5; 8 positions match TRBD1. The tail of the sequence fits TRBJ2-7 better, so the J call may be wrong. The germline gives CDR1 LGHNA, CDR2 YNFKEQ. CDR3 length: 14 residues. The CDR3 spells CASSQRTGYYEQYF. CDR3 nucleotides: TGTGCCAGCAGCCAGAGGACAGGGTACTACGAGCAGTACTTC.

The J gene is TRBJ2-1, the V gene TRBV28; 12 bases are shared with TRBD2. Germline V gene data show CDR1 as MDHEN and CDR2 as SYDVKM. CDR3 length: 18 residues. The ends lost 8 bases at V and 2 bases at J; junction bases unmatched: 13. DNA of the CDR3: TGTGCCAGCCGCCCCAGGGCTAGCGGGAGGGCCACCTACAATGAGCAGTTCTTC. Translation: CASRPRASGRATYNEQFF.

Only a few counts were recorded for this clone. The genes are TRBV5-1 and TRBJ1-5; the D gene is possibly TRBD1 (6 bases). Trimming removed 2 bases at V and 7 bases at J, with 10 bases between. Germline CDR1 and CDR2: SGHRS and YFSETQ. This CDR3 region has 13 residues. The CDR3 sequence is CASSFGGQQPQHF. CDR3 DNA: TGCGCCAGCAGCTTCGGGGGGCAGCAGCCCCAGCATTTT.

The rearrangement joins TRBV5-1 to TRBJ2-1, with 8 bases that match TRBD2. This CDR3 has 16 amino acids. Germline CDR1 reads SGHRS; CDR2 reads YFSETQ. Trimming at V came to 6 bases and at J to 1 base, leaving 9 bases not matched to a gene. The CDR3 DNA is TGCGCCAGCACTTCGGGAGGGGTCGTTTCCTACAATGAGCAGTTCTTC. Translated, it gives CASTSGGVVSYNEQFF.

The rearrangement joins TRBV30 to TRBJ1-3; no clear D gene. Trimming removed 5 bases at V and 0 bases at J, with 17 bases between. The CDR3 has 16 residues. CDR1 and CDR2 (germline): GTSNPN, SVGIG (reference sequence). The CDR3 sequence is CAWWARGVFSGNTIYF. The CDR3 DNA is TGTGCCTGGTGGGCCCGCGGGGTTTTCTCTGGAAACACCATATATTTT.

The genes are TRBV4-2 and TRBJ1-3, with 7 bases matching TRBD1. Unmatched junction bases numbered 8, after V lost 5 bases and J lost 1 base. This CDR3 contains 16 residues. The V gene's germline CDR1 is LGHNA and CDR2 YNFKEQ. CDR3 coding DNA: TGTGCCAGCAGCGCATCGACAGGGCCTTCTGGAAACACCATATATTTT. This codes for CASSASTGPSGNTIYF.

V and J are TRBV28 and TRBJ1-4; D is unclear. The CDR3 consists of 13 residues. The germline CDR1 and CDR2 sequences are MDHEN and SYDVKM. With 3 bases removed from V and 10 bases from J, the gap between germline ends came to 12 bases. The CDR3, as DNA: TGTGCCAGCAGTTTCCCCGTAGACCTAAAACTGTTTTTT. Its protein is CASSFPVDLKLFF.

The CDR3: CASSFGGSGETQYF. The CDR3 coding sequence is TGTGCCAGCAGTTTTGGAGGTAGCGGAGAGACCCAGTACTTC. The rearrangement joins TRBV28 to TRBJ2-5; TRBD2 might be the D (6 bases). Germline-derived CDR1 and CDR2 are MDHEN and SYDVKM. V lost 3 bases and J 4 bases, leaving 12 bases between the germline ends. There are 14 residues in the CDR3.

This rearrangement joins TRBV6-1 to TRBJ2-5, with 10 bases identical to TRBD1. J was trimmed by 5 bases and V by 2 bases; bases with no gene match: 11. In germline, CDR1 is MNHNS, CDR2 SASEGT. The CDR3 extends over 17 amino acids. The CDR3 region has the DNA TGTGCCAGCAGTGAACCGGGACAGGGGAGAGTAGGGGAGACCCAGTACTTC. Residues: CASSEPGQGRVGETQYF.

The V and J genes are TRBV2 and TRBJ2-7; weak D call: TRBD2 (6 bases). Trimming shortened V by 8 bases and J by 6 bases, and 11 bases separated the two germline ends. This CDR3 contains 11 residues. CDR1 is SNHLY, CDR2 FYNNEI, per germline. CDR3: CASLRGSEQYF. The CDR3 DNA reads as TGTGCCAGCTTGCGGGGTTCCGAGCAGTACTTC. The full variable domain, rest sourced from reference TRBV2 and TRBJ2-7, is EPEVTQTPSHQVTQMGQEVILRCVPISNHLYFYWYRQILGQKVEFLVSFYNNEISEKSEIFDDQFSVERPDGSNFTLKIRSTKLEDSAMYFCASLRGSEQYFGPGTRLTVT.